This TCR beta chain is drawn from a study of Graves' ophthalmopathy and Graves' hyperthyroidism. Using RNA transcripts, the TCR beta CDR3 regions were amplified. Second-round multiplex PCR came after a first-round RT-PCR that employed HTBI primers. Using its own MiXCR run on the multiplex PCR reads, TCRdb lists one record per CDR3 protein. Of 740,000 or so distinct CDR3 sequences in the sample, roughly 41% were seen once. The V gene end was trimmed by 5 bases and the J gene end by 4 bases; junction bases not matched to a gene: 15. The CDR3 consists of 17 residues. Germline CDR1 reads MNHNS; CDR2 reads SASEGT.

Specimen: peripheral blood. The clonotype originates from an adult man with Graves' ophthalmopathy. The rearrangement uses TRBV6-1 and TRBJ2-5; 8 bases line up with TRBD1. The chain's CDR3 is CASSSPPQGEGIETQYF. In DNA, the CDR3 is TGTGCCAGCAGTTCACCCCCACAGGGGGAAGGCATAGAGACCCAGTACTTC.